This T cell receptor beta chain stems from a study of shared clonotypes between healthy human individuals. Study overall: The study drew on a couple of women and a few men aged 18 to 49 as donors.

Overall study results and limits: Clonotype sharing among donors, it was expected, would be affected by sequencing depth. Shared clonotypes: approximately 4.5% naive CD4, about 4% naive CD8, 2% to 2.5% memory CD4, approximately 0.37% memory CD8.

A single count supports this clone. Antigen specificity is unknown. TCRdb keeps only in-frame clones here, not all; method: immunoSEQ multiplex PCR. The sample lists about 180,000 clones; about 93% were seen once. The CDR3 runs 15 residues. After removal of 1 base from V and 3 bases from J, the junction contained 5 bases not matched to a gene. From germline, CDR1 is SGHAT and CDR2 FQDESV (reference sequence). Sequenced material: naive CD4+ T cells sorted from blood. Subset of the sample: CD45RA+ positively selected. This clonotype was sampled from a woman younger than 45 in good health. The rearrangement links TRBV11-1 to TRBJ2-7; the match to TRBD2 covers 8 bases. The CDR3, as DNA: TGTGCCAGCAGCTTAGTCGGGACTAGAGACTACGAGCAGTACTTC. It encodes CASSLVGTRDYEQYF.